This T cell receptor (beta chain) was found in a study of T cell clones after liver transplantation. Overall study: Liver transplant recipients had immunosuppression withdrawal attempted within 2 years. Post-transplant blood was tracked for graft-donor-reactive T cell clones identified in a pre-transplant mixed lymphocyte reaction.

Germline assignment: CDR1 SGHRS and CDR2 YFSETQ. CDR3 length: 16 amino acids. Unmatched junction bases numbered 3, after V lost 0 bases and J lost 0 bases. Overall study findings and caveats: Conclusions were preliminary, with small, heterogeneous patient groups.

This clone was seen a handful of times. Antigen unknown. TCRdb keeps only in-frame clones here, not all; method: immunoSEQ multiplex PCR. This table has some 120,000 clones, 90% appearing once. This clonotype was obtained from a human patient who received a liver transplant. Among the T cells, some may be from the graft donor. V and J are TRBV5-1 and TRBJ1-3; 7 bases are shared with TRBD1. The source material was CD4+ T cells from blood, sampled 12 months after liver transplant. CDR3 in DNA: TGCGCCAGCAGCTTGGGGGACAGCTCCTCTGGAAACACCATATATTTT. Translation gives CASSLGDSSSGNTIYF.